Listed below are T cell receptor beta chains from one sample, sequenced in a study of OX40 agonist ivuxolimab in advanced cancers. Profiling relied on immunoSEQ multiplex PCR, and the TCRdb table lists in-frame clones only, not all of them. The sample has 60,000 to 65,000 clones; 80% to 95% are singletons. Here the sequenced sample was CD4+ or CD8+ T cells sorted from blood, taken in a trial of the OX40 agonist ivuxolimab. The receptors derive from an adult with an advanced solid tumor such as melanoma, head and neck, liver or kidney cancer. Each CDR3 is given with its conserved first and last residue. The D gene is left open where the match is weak.

>-|TRBJ2-1|TRBV7-9
CASSPGAFGYEQFF
>-|TRBJ2-1|TRBV19
CASSMGGGPTNEQFF
>-|TRBJ2-7|TRBV5-8
CASSPAGGGAMGYEQYF
>TRBD1|TRBJ2-3|TRBV7-2
CASSPRGQGATDTQYF
>-|TRBJ2-7|TRBV27
CASSPTQMRGRAYEQYF
>-|TRBJ2-1|TRBV7-2
CASSPRGGDYNEQFF
>-|TRBJ2-7|TRBV7-7
CASSYTQGSEQYF
>TRBD1|TRBJ2-1|TRBV4-1
CASSPLRDRPPWSGQFF
>-|TRBJ2-5|TRBV10-3
CATRGQGRETQYF
>TRBD2|TRBJ2-1|TRBV11-2
CASSRNPGLVGNEQFF
>-|TRBJ1-4|TRBV6-1
CASYYEKLFF
>-|TRBJ2-7|TRBV25-1
CASRPRDTSYEQYF
>TRBD2|TRBJ2-2|TRBV7-2
CASSPGLAGEPDTGELFF
>-|-|TRBV19
CASSTRGVVGEQYF
>TRBD2|TRBJ2-1|TRBV7-6
CASSPRLAGAYSYNEQFF
>-|TRBJ1-5|TRBV18
CASSPPLSPSGNQPQHF
>TRBD1|TRBJ2-7|TRBV7-2
CASSSYTGTAIAEQYF
>-|TRBJ1-5|TRBV19
CASSIPGSHYNQPQHF
>-|TRBJ2-6|TRBV30
CASGLSGANVLTF